This TCR beta chain was profiled in a study of blood T cell repertoires in COVID-19. The J segment lost 4 bases and the V segment lost 4 bases, leaving 4 bases of the junction unmatched. CDR3 length: 14 residues. Germline V gives CDR1 SGHNT, CDR2 YENEEA. The data were produced by immunoSEQ multiplex PCR, yet TCRdb's version contains in-frame clones alone and is incomplete. The repertoire holds about 76,000 clones, with approximately 83% as singletons. The V and J genes are TRBV11-3 and TRBJ1-2; 9 bases map to TRBD1. This clonotype originated in a human donor in a cohort sampled during active COVID-19. Material: peripheral blood. The CDR3 region is CASSSQGAGYGYTF. As DNA, the CDR3 is TGTGCCAGCAGCTCACAGGGGGCTGGCTATGGCTACACCTTC. Full variable domain (remainder filled in from reference TRBV11-3 and TRBJ1-2): EAGVVQSPRYKIIEKKQPVAFWCNPISGHNTLYWYLQNLGQGPELLIRYENEEAVDDSQLPKDRFSAERLKGVDSTLKIQPAELGDSAVYLCASSSQGAGYGYTFGSGTRLTVV.